The 26 T cell receptor beta chains presented below share a single source sample, sequenced in a study of OX40 agonist ivuxolimab in advanced cancers. The method was immunoSEQ multiplex PCR; TCRdb's version includes in-frame clones alone and lacks a portion of them. Of 30,000 to 40,000 clones in the sample, about 80% were seen once. Sequenced here: CD4+ or CD8+ T cells sorted from blood, sampled in a trial of the OX40 agonist ivuxolimab. The receptor set was obtained from an adult with an advanced solid tumor such as melanoma, head and neck, liver or kidney cancer.

V gene TRBV10-3 combines with J gene TRBJ2-3, with D tentatively TRBD1 (6 bases). This CDR3 is built from 16 residues. V was pared by 3 bases and J by 7 bases, with 20 bases between. Germline values: CDR1 ENHRY, CDR2 SYGVKD. Written as DNA, the CDR3 is TGTGCCATCAGTGACCAGACGGGCGATACAGGGTATACGCAGTATTTT. The encoded protein is CAISDQTGDTGYTQYF.

This chain joins TRBV20-1 and TRBJ1-4; D not resolved. The CDR3 covers 11 residues. Germline lookup yields CDR1 DFQATT and CDR2 SNEGSKA (reference sequence). The V end was cut by 6 bases, the J end by 8 bases, with 10 bases between. CDR3 DNA sequence: TGCAGTGCCCTTACCGAGGAAAAACTGTTTTTT. Translating it yields CSALTEEKLFF.

This clone occurred once. This sequence joins TRBV18 and TRBJ2-3, with 7 bases aligning to TRBD1. CDR1 and CDR2 from the germline V gene are KGHSH and LQKENI. V gave up 6 bases and J gave up 4 bases; unmatched junction bases: 4. The CDR3 spans 13 residues. The CDR3 nucleotides are TGTGCCAGCTCGACAGGGATCGCAGATACGCAGTATTTT. Translation gives CASSTGIADTQYF.

The chain is built from TRBV27 and TRBJ2-7, with D possibly TRBD1 on 6 matching bases. The CDR3 length is 15 residues. Germline lookup yields CDR1 MNHEY and CDR2 SMNVEV (reference sequence). V lost 6 bases to trimming and J lost 0 bases, with 15 bases between them. This CDR3 reads CASSPQGSLSYEQYF. The CDR3 DNA reads as TGTGCCAGCAGCCCCCAGGGGTCCCTCTCCTACGAGCAGTACTTC.

J is TRBJ1-2 and V is TRBV29-1, with D unresolved. V lost 4 bases and J 7 bases, leaving 10 bases between the germline ends. The CDR3 sequence is 11 residues long. Germline V gene data show CDR1 as SQVTM and CDR2 as ANQGSEA. CDR3 in DNA: TGCAGCGTTGTATCAGGCGGTGGCTACACCTTC. Translating it yields CSVVSGGGYTF.

The rearrangement uses TRBV5-6 and TRBJ2-3; 7 bases map to TRBD1. The trim removed 3 bases at V and 2 bases at J, leaving 9 bases unmatched. The germline CDR1 and CDR2 sequences are SGHDT and YYEEEE. The CDR3 has 16 residues. CDR3 sequence (DNA): TGTGCCAGCAGCTCGCACACAGGGGTGGCCACAGATACGCAGTATTTT. The encoded protein is CASSSHTGVATDTQYF. Using reference TRBV5-6 and TRBJ2-3 for the parts outside the CDR3, the full variable domain is DAGVTQSPTHLIKTRGQQVTLRCSPKSGHDTVSWYQQALGQGPQFIFQYYEEEERQRGNFPDRFSGHQFPNYSSELNVNALLLGDSALYLCASSSHTGVATDTQYFGPGTRLTVL.

The chain joins TRBV7-6 to TRBJ2-2, with 9 nucleotides matching TRBD1. The germline gives CDR1 SGHVS, CDR2 FNYEAQ. This CDR3 is 21 amino acids long. V was clipped by 0 bases and J by 3 bases; unmatched bases: 17. The CDR3, as DNA: TGTGCCAGCAGCTTAGCGCACCGAACTTACCGGACAGGGGAGGACACCGGGGAGCTGTTTTTT. Amino acid sequence: CASSLAHRTYRTGEDTGELFF.

The chain uses TRBV9 and TRBJ1-3, with D unclear. The germline V and J ends were trimmed by 0 bases and 2 bases, with 0 bases remaining between them. Looked up from germline, CDR1 is SGDLS and CDR2 is YYNGEE. The CDR3 consists of 12 residues. The CDR3 region is CASSVAGNTIYF. CDR3 DNA: TGTGCCAGCAGCGTAGCTGGAAACACCATATATTTT.

The chain recombines TRBV18 with TRBJ1-1; 10 bases map to TRBD1. V trimming: 0 bases; J trimming: 6 bases; junction bases outside the gene matches: 7. CDR1 is KGHSH and CDR2 is LQKENI in the germline V gene. The CDR3 runs to 16 residues. CDR3 DNA: TGTGCCAGCTCACCACCGACAGGGGGCGCGAGCTCTGAAGCTTTCTTT. Protein: CASSPPTGGASSEAFF.

The table lists this clone with a few counts. V usage is TRBV10-3 and J usage is TRBJ2-2; 8 positions agree with TRBD1. Germline V lookup: CDR1 ENHRY, CDR2 SYGVKD. Trimming cost V 5 bases and J 4 bases; bases outside gene matches: 6. The CDR3 spans 15 residues. The DNA for the CDR3 is TGTGCCATCAGTTTAGGACAGGGTGGCACCGGGGAGCTGTTTTTT. This gives the protein CAISLGQGGTGELFF.

This chain joins TRBV6-6 and TRBJ2-3; D gene unclear. Trimming left V 0 bases short and J 0 bases short, with 7 bases between. This CDR3 is built from 15 residues. CDR1 is MNHNY, CDR2 SVGAGI, per germline (reference sequence). For the CDR3, the DNA is TGTGCCAGCAGTTACTCTTTCCTGAGCACAGATACGCAGTATTTT. Translated, it gives CASSYSFLSTDTQYF.

This chain uses TRBV7-9 with TRBJ1-1; D is ambiguous. The V gene lost 3 bases and the J gene lost 1 base, with 3 bases spanning the gap. Germline CDR1 is SEHNR and CDR2 is FQNEAQ (reference sequence). The CDR3 consists of 12 residues. The CDR3 bases are TGTGCCAGCAGCTTTACGAACACTGAAGCTTTCTTT. This encodes CASSFTNTEAFF.

This clone was seen just once. This rearrangement joins TRBV5-6 to TRBJ2-2; TRBD2 matches 7 bases. From germline, CDR1 is SGHDT and CDR2 YYEEEE. The trim removed 3 bases at V and 3 bases at J, leaving 8 bases unmatched. The CDR3 extends over 16 amino acids. The CDR3 spells CASSSGGSLYTGELFF. In nucleotides, the CDR3 is TGTGCCAGCAGCTCCGGCGGGAGCCTATACACCGGGGAGCTGTTTTTT.

This rearrangement joins TRBV5-5 to TRBJ2-5; 9 bases are a match to TRBD1. CDR3 length equals 15 residues. Germline loops: CDR1 SGHKS, CDR2 YYEKEE (reference sequence). V trimming: 3 bases; J trimming: 5 bases; junction bases outside the gene matches: 8. CDR3 DNA sequence: TGTGCCAGCAGCTGGGGACAGGGTCTGGGTGAGACCCAGTACTTC. Its protein product is CASSWGQGLGETQYF.

The rearrangement uses TRBV10-1 and TRBJ2-3; 8 positions agree with TRBD1. CDR3 length: 15 residues. Losses at the gene ends were 5 bases for V and 1 base for J; bases not matched to a gene: 5. The germline V gene encodes CDR1 WNHNN and CDR2 SYGVQD (reference sequence). CDR3 amino acids: CASSSTGGGTDTQYF. The CDR3, as DNA: TGCGCCAGCAGTTCTACAGGGGGAGGCACAGATACGCAGTATTTT.

This chain connects TRBV6-6 to TRBJ1-3, with D tentatively TRBD1 (5 bases). The V end lost 2 bases, the J end lost 0 bases, and 11 bases lay between the germline ends. Looked up from germline, CDR1 is MNHNY and CDR2 is SVGAGI (reference sequence). This CDR3 comprises 16 residues. Written as DNA, the CDR3 is TGTGCCAGCAGTTACGGGGGGAAGAGCTCTGGAAACACCATATATTTT. Translated, it gives CASSYGGKSSGNTIYF.

This clone was observed a single time. J is TRBJ2-3 and V is TRBV18, with TRBD2 identical over 8 bases. The germline gives CDR1 KGHSH, CDR2 LQKENI. The CDR3 sequence is 15 residues long. Trimming at V came to 0 bases and at J to 6 bases, leaving 5 bases not matched to a gene. DNA for the CDR3: TGTGCCAGCTCACCACCGACGGGGGGGAGGGATACGCAGTATTTT. Translated: CASSPPTGGRDTQYF.

The rearrangement uses TRBV6-5 and TRBJ1-1; D is undetermined. V was clipped by 2 bases and J by 1 base, with 5 bases between them. From germline, CDR1 is MNHEY and CDR2 SVGAGI. The CDR3 is 13 amino acids. Here the CDR3 reads CASSYDGNTEAFF. The CDR3 DNA follows: TGTGCCAGCAGTTACGACGGGAACACTGAAGCTTTCTTT.

The gene calls are TRBV11-2 and TRBJ2-1; tentative D call: TRBD1 (5 bases). The V gene's germline CDR1 is SGHAT and CDR2 FQNNGV. The V and J ends lost 4 bases and 4 bases respectively, with 11 bases between them. This CDR3 has 14 amino acids. The CDR3 loop is CASSSLTGYNEQFF. DNA of the CDR3: TGTGCCAGCAGCTCCCTTACAGGTTACAATGAGCAGTTCTTC.

The J gene is TRBJ2-7, the V gene TRBV1; the D call in the table, TRBD1, was not verified against the DNA. TRBV1 is noted as a pseudogene. CDR3 length equals 18 residues. CDR3 sequence reads: CTSSRPTGQPLSSYEQYF. The DNA for the CDR3 is TGCACCAGCAGCCGTCCGACGGGACAGCCATTAAGCTCCTACGAGCAGTACTTC.

This clone was counted once. The chain recombines TRBV7-2 with TRBJ2-5; D possibly corresponds to TRBD2 (6 bases). Trimming left V 8 bases short and J 0 bases short, with 7 bases between. Germline values: CDR1 SGHTA, CDR2 FQGNSA. This CDR3 contains 12 residues. CDR3 in amino acids: CASGRYQETQYF. The CDR3 DNA is TGTGCCAGCGGGAGGTACCAAGAGACCCAGTACTTC.

This rearrangement joins TRBV19 to TRBJ2-7, with D possibly being TRBD1 (6 bases). The V gene lost 6 bases and the J gene lost 3 bases, with 12 bases spanning the gap. The CDR3 runs to 13 residues. Per the germline V gene, CDR1 is LNHDA and CDR2 is SQIVND (reference sequence). The CDR3 coding sequence is TGTGCCAGTAGCACAGGGTTTGGCTACGAGCAGTACTTC. It codes for CASSTGFGYEQYF.

The V call is TRBV9, the J call TRBJ2-3; no clear D gene. The CDR3 has 14 residues. V was shortened by 2 bases and J by 6 bases, with 13 bases between the two germline ends. Germline CDR1 SGDLS, CDR2 YYNGEE. CDR3 loop: CASSVEGVGDTQYF. DNA of the CDR3: TGTGCCAGCAGCGTGGAAGGAGTTGGGGATACGCAGTATTTT.

In its sample, this clone was seen once. The chain links TRBV5-1 to TRBJ1-1; 7 nucleotides line up with TRBD1. Unmatched junction bases numbered 4, after V lost 0 bases and J lost 2 bases. The CDR3 sequence is 15 residues long. Germline V gene lookup returns CDR1 SGHRS and CDR2 YFSETQ. The CDR3 sequence: CASSLGTGLNTEAFF. Written as DNA, the CDR3 is TGCGCCAGCAGCTTGGGGACAGGACTAAACACTGAAGCTTTCTTT.

V gene TRBV2 combines with J gene TRBJ1-1; tentatively, D is TRBD1 (5 bases). The V end lost 5 bases, the J end lost 1 base, and 14 bases lay between the germline ends. The length of the CDR3 is 15 residues. CDR1 is SNHLY, CDR2 FYNNEI, per germline. The CDR3 loop is CASSRLQGQNTEAFF. The CDR3 DNA reads as TGTGCCAGCAGTCGACTCCAGGGTCAGAACACTGAAGCTTTCTTT.

This rearrangement joins TRBV5-6 to TRBJ2-7, with 7 positions matching TRBD2. The germline CDR1 and CDR2 sequences are SGHDT and YYEEEE. CDR3 length: 14 amino acids. J was trimmed by 0 bases and V by 4 bases; bases with no gene match: 4. The CDR3 spells CASSSGLDSYEQYF. Written as DNA, the CDR3 is TGTGCCAGCAGCAGCGGACTAGACTCCTACGAGCAGTACTTC.